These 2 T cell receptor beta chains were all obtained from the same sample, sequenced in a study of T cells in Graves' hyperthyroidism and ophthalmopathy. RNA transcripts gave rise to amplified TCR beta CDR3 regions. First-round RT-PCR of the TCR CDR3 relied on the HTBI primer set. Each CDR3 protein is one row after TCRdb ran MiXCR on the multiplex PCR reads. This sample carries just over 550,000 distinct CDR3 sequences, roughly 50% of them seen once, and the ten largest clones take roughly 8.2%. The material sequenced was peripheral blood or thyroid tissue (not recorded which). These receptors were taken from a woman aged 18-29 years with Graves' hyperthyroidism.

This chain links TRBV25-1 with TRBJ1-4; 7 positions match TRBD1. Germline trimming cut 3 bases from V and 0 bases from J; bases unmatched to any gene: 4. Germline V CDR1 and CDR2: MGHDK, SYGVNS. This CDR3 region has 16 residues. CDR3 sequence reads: CASSDHQGATNEKLFF. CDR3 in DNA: TGTGCCAGCAGTGACCACCAGGGGGCAACTAATGAAAAACTGTTTTTT.

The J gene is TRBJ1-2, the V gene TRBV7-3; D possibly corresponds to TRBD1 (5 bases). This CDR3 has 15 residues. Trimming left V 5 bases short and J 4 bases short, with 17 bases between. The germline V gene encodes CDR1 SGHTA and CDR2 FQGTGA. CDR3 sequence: CASSPQGGGVYGYTF. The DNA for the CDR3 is TGTGCCAGCAGCCCTCAGGGTGGGGGTGTCTATGGCTACACCTTC.